Only one count was recorded for the clone carrying this T cell receptor beta chain. The data originate from a study of OX40 agonist ivuxolimab in advanced cancers. This table comes from immunoSEQ multiplex PCR, and its TCRdb copy is limited to in-frame clones, with some not included. The profile covers fewer than 30,000 clones, with under 90% appearing a single time and less than 40% taken by the ten largest. The sequencing used CD4+ or CD8+ T cells sorted from blood, collected in a trial of the OX40 agonist ivuxolimab. The clonotype was recovered from an adult with an advanced solid tumor such as melanoma, head and neck, liver or kidney cancer.

CDR3 loop: CASSFSGGDEQFF. The CDR3, as DNA: TGTGCCAGCAGCTTTAGCGGCGGGGACGAGCAGTTCTTC. The chain couples TRBV7-8 to TRBJ2-1; D perhaps matches TRBD2 (6 bases). The V end lost 3 bases, the J end lost 10 bases, and 13 bases lay between the germline ends. Germline assignment: CDR1 SGHVS and CDR2 FQNEAQ. The CDR3 is made up of 13 amino acids.